This T cell receptor beta chain was profiled in a study of cytomegalovirus exposure and HLA in healthy donors. To note about this clone: What it recognizes is unknown.

Primers included in the PCR were 60 Vbeta and 13 Jbeta primers. The method was immunoSEQ multiplex PCR; TCRdb's version includes in-frame clones alone and lacks a portion of them. The table includes 100,000 to 130,000 clones, around 77% detected once. Germline loops: CDR1 LNHDA, CDR2 SQIVND (reference sequence). The CDR3 is 14 residues long. Trimming removed 0 bases from V and 2 bases from J, with 7 bases in between. General observations from the study: About 90% or about 30% of the time was how often most TCR beta V segments were productive, according to an earlier analysis. Indistinguishable V segments such as TRBV6-2 and TRBV6-3 were excluded. There were 150 or so TCR beta chains listed as cytomegalovirus-associated.

This receptor was taken from a male donor in good health and CMV-seronegative. Sequencing was done on a sample of PBMCs. The rearrangement joins TRBV19 to TRBJ1-2, with D possibly TRBD1 on 5 matching bases. CDR3 sequence reads: CASSIDRGNYGYTF. CDR3 nucleotides: TGTGCCAGTAGTATAGATAGGGGCAACTATGGCTACACCTTC.